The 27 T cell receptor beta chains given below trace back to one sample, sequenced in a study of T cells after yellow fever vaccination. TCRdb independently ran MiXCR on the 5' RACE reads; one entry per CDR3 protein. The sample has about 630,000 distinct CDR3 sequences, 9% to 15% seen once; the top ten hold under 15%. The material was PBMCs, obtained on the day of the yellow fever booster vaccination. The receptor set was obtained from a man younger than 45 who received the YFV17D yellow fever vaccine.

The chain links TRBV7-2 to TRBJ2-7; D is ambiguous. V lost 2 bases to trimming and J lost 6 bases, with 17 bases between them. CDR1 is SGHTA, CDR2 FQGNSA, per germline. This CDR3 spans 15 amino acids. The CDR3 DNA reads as TGTGCCAGCAGCTTATTAAGACCAGAAAGAAGCGAGCAGTACTTC. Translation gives CASSLLRPERSEQYF.

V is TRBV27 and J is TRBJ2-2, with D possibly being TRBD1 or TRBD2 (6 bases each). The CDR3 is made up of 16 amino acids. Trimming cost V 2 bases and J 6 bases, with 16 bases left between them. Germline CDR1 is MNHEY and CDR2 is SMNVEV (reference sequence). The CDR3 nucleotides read TGTGCCAGCAGTTTAGGTGGGGGGCGTGTTGCCGGGGAGCTGTTTTTT. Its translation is CASSLGGGRVAGELFF.

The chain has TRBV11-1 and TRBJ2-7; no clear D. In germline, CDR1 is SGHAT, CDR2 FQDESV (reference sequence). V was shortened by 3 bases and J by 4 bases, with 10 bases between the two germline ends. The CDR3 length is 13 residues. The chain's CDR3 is CASSLNNRYEQYF. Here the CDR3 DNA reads TGTGCCAGCAGCTTGAATAACCGATACGAGCAGTACTTC.

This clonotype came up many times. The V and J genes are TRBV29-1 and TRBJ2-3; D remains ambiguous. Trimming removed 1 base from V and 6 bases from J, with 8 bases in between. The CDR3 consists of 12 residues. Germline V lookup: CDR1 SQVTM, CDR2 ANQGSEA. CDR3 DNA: TGCAGCGTTGAAGGCCCGGTGGATACGCAGTATTTT. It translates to CSVEGPVDTQYF.

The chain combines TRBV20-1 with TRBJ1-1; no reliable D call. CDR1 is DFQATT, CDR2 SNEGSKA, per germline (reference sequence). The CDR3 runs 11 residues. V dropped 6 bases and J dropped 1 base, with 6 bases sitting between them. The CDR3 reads CSAKENTEAFF. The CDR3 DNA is TGCAGTGCGAAGGAGAACACTGAAGCTTTCTTT.

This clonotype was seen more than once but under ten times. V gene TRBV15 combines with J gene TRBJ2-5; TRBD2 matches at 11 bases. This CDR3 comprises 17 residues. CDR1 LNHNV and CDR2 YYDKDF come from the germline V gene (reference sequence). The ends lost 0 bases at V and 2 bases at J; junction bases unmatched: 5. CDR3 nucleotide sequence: TGTGCCACCAGCAGAGATACTAGCGGGAGAGAGCAAGAGACCCAGTACTTC. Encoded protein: CATSRDTSGREQETQYF.

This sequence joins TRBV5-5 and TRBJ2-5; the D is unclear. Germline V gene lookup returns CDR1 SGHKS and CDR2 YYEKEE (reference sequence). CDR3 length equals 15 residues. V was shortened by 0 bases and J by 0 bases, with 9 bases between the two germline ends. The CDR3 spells CASSLGSEYQETQYF. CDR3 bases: TGTGCCAGCAGCTTGGGCTCCGAGTACCAAGAGACCCAGTACTTC.

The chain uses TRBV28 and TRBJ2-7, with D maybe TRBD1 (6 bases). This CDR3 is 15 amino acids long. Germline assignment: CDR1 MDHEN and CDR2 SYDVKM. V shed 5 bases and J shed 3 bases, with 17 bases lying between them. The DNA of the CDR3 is TGTGCCAGCAGTCCCTCCGGGACAACTCTCTACGAGCAGTACTTC. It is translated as CASSPSGTTLYEQYF.

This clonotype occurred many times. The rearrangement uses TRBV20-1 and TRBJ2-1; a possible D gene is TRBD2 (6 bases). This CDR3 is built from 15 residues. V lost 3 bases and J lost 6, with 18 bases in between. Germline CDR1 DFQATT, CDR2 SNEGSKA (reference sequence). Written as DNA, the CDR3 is TGCAGTGCTAGTGAGGGGCTAGCGATGGGCAATGAGCAGTTCTTC. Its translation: CSASEGLAMGNEQFF.

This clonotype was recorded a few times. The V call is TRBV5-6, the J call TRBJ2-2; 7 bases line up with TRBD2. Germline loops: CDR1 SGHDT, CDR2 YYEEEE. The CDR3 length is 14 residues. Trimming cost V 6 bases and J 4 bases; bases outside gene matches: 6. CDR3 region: CASMREPSTGELFF. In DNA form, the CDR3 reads TGTGCCAGCATGCGGGAGCCCAGCACCGGGGAGCTGTTTTTT.

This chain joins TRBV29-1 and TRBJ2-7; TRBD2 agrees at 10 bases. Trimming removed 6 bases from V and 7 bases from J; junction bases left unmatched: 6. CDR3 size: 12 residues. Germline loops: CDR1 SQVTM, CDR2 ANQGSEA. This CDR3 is CSVDSGRYEQYF. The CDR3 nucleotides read TGCAGCGTCGATAGCGGGAGGTATGAGCAGTACTTC.

The chain's CDR3 is CASGLTSGSYEQYF. CDR3 DNA: TGTGCCAGCGGGCTCACTAGCGGGAGCTACGAGCAGTACTTC. The genes are TRBV6-1 and TRBJ2-7; the match to TRBD2 covers 11 bases. The V gene end was trimmed by 8 bases and the J gene end by 3 bases; junction bases not matched to a gene: 6. CDR1 and CDR2 (germline): MNHNS, SASEGT. The CDR3 extends over 14 amino acids.

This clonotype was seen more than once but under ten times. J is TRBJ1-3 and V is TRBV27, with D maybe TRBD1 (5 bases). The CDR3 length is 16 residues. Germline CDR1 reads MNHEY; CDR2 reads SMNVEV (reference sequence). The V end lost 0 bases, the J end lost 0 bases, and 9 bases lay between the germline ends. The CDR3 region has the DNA TGTGCCAGCAGTTTATCATTGGGGGGCTCTGGAAACACCATATATTTT. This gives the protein CASSLSLGGSGNTIYF.

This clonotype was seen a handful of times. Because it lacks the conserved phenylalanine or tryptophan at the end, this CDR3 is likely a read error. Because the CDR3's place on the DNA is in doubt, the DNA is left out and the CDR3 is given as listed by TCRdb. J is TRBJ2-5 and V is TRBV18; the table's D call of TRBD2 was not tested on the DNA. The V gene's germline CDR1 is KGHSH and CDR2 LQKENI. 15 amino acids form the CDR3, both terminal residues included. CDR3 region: CASSPPLASGRPTFV.

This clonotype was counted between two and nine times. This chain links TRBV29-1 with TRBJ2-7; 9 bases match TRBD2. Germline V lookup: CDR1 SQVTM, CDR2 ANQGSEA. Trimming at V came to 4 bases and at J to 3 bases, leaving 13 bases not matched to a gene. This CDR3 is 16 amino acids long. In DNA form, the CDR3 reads TGCAGCGTTGTGGCGGCGGGAGGGCCGATCGGCTACGAGCAGTACTTC. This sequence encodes CSVVAAGGPIGYEQYF.

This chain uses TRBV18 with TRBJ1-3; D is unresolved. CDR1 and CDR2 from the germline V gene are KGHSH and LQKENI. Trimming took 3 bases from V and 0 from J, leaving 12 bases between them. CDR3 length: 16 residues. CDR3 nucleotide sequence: TGTGCCAGCTCACCGATTCGGGCGAGCTCTGGAAACACCATATATTTT. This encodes CASSPIRASSGNTIYF.

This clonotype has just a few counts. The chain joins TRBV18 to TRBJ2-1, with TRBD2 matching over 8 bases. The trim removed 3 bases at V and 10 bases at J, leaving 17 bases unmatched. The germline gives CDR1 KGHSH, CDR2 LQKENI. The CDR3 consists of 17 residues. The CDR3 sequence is CASSPSIAGSVRREQFF. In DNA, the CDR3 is TGTGCCAGCTCACCGTCTATAGCGGGAAGCGTACGACGGGAGCAGTTCTTC.

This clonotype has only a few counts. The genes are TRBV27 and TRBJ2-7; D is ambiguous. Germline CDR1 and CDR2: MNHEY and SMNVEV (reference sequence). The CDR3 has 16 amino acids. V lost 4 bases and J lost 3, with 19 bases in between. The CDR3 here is CASSYGLASGSYEQYF. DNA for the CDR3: TGTGCCAGCAGTTACGGGTTGGCCTCCGGAAGCTACGAGCAGTACTTC.

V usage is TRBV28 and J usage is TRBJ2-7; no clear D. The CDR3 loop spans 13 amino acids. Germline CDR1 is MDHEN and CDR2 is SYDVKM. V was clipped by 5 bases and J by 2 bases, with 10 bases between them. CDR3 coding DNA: TGTGCCAGCAGTAGGGTCTATACCTACGAGCAGTACTTC. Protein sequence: CASSRVYTYEQYF.

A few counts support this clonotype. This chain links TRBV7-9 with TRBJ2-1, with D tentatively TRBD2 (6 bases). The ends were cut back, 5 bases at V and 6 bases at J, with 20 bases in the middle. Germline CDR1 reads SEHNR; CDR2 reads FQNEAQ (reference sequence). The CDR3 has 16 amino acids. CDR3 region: CASSKRLGREFNEQFF. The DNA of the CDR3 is TGTGCCAGCAGCAAACGACTAGGACGGGAATTCAATGAGCAGTTCTTC.

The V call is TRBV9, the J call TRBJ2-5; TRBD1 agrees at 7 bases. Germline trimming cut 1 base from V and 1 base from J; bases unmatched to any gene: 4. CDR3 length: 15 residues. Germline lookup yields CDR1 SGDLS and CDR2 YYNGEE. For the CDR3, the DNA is TGTGCCAGCAGCGTACAAGGGGGCAGCCAAGAGACCCAGTACTTC. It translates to CASSVQGGSQETQYF.

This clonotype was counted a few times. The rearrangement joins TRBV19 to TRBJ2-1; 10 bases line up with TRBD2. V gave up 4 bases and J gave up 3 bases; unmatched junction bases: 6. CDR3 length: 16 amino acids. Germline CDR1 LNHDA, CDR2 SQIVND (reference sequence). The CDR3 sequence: CASSTERTSGYNEQFF. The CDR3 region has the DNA TGTGCCAGTAGTACAGAACGGACTAGCGGCTACAATGAGCAGTTCTTC.

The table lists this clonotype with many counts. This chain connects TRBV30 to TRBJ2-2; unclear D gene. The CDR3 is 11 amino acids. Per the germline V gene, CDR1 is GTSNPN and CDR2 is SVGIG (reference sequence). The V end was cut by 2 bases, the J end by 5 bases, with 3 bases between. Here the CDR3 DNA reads TGTGCCTGGAGTAAGACCGGGGAGCTGTTTTTT. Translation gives CAWSKTGELFF.

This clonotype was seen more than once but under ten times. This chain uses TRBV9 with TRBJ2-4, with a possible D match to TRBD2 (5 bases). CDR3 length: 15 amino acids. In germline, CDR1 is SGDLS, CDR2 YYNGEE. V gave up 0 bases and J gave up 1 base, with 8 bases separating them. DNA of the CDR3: TGTGCCAGCAGCGTAGGGTGGGAGGCCAAAAACATTCAGTACTTC. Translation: CASSVGWEAKNIQYF. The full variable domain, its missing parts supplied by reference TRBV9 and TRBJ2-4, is DSGVTQTPKHLITATGQRVTLRCSPRSGDLSVYWYQQSLDQGLQFLIQYYNGEERAKGNILERFSAQQFPDLHSELNLSSLELGDSALYFCASSVGWEAKNIQYFGAGTRLSVL.

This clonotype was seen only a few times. This CDR3 is CASSDGLAGGVGQETQYF. The CDR3 DNA sequence: TGTGCCAGCAGCGATGGACTAGCGGGAGGGGTAGGCCAAGAGACCCAGTACTTC. The chain recombines TRBV7-6 with TRBJ2-5; TRBD2 matches at 15 bases. The CDR3 consists of 18 residues. Germline CDR1 and CDR2: SGHVS and FNYEAQ. V lost 5 bases and J lost 1; bases outside the gene matches: 8.

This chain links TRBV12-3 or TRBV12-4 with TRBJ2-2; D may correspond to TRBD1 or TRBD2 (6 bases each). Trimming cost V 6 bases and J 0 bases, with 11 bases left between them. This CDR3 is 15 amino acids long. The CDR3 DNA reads TGTGCCAGCAGGCGGGACACCGCGAACACCGGGGAGCTGTTTTTT. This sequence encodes CASRRDTANTGELFF.

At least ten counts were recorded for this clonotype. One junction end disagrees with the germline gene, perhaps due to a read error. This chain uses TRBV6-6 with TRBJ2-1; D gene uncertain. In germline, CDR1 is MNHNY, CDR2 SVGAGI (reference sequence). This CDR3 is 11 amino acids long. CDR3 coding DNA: TGCGCCAGCAGCTACAGCAGTGAGCAGTTCTTC. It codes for CASSYSSEQFF.